The entry that follows covers one T cell receptor (beta chain) sequence. The record originates from a study of shared clonotypes between healthy human individuals. Germline assignment: CDR1 LNHNV and CDR2 YYDKDF (reference sequence). The CDR3 sequence is 15 residues long. Trimming left V 0 bases short and J 13 bases short, with 22 bases between. The authors ran the assay at deep level. Each subset's genomic DNA was shared equally among a number of immunoSEQ plates. The unsorted PBMC replicate PCRs were performed with approximately 330 ng DNA, tens of thousands of T cell genomes. The data were produced by immunoSEQ multiplex PCR, yet TCRdb's version contains in-frame clones alone and is incomplete. The table has some 510,000 clones, around 79% seen once.

V usage is TRBV15 and J usage is TRBJ2-7, with D tentatively TRBD1 (6 bases). This TCR came from a woman aged 40 to 50 in good health. Some clones in this sample may be carry-over from other donors' samples. Specimen: PBMCs. CDR3 residues: CATSRDESLKAGEYF. In nucleotides, the CDR3 is TGTGCCACCAGCAGAGATGAATCCCTGAAGGCAGGGGAATACTTC.